This TCR beta chain was sequenced for a study of blood T cell repertoires in COVID-19 (dated by TCRdb to 2019 to 2021). Turning to the overall study: The collaborator samples originated in the United States, Italy and Spain and spanned the acute and convalescent phases of COVID-19. Nearly every sample came with metadata listing a de-identified subject ID, COVID-19 status, age in years and sex. The samples were drawn from the first 160 participants of the ongoing ImmuneRACE study and from some 1,300 subjects provided by 6 global collaborators. The repertoires were made available in a free public database intended to serve as a resource for research on the immune response to SARS-CoV-2. Where available, HLA class I and class II types were obtained from metadata supplied by the sample provider rather than from assay-based typing. Deeply sampled blood TCRbeta repertoires from subjects exposed to, actively infected with, or recovered from COVID-19 were included in the dataset. The prospective study material was composed of cDNA or gDNA derived from T cells, B-cell-depleted T cells, or PBMCs. General conclusions and limits of the study: The quantity of clinical and demographic metadata differed by source and by participant and was supplied without curation.

On this clone: Its recognized antigen is unknown. Base qualities were left out, and no much larger clone turns up one base away.

In Seattle, one collaborating source enrolled patients while the infection was active and tracked those patients longitudinally over the course of disease. Whole blood was collected in K2EDTA tubes by collaborating institutions according to the institutions' own protocols. For TCRbeta analysis, collaborators shipped samples in one of three forms: frozen whole blood, isolated PBMCs, or DNA extracted from either of those sample types. The immunoSEQ Assay, a bias-controlled multiplex PCR, was used to amplify TCRbeta CDR3 regions from genomic DNA. The published analysis was carried out like this. The number of nucleated cells in each sample was estimated from the amplification of reference gene primers within the assay. Sequence reads were collapsed and filtered to measure the absolute abundance of every unique TCRbeta CDR3 rearrangement. Productive Simpson clonality was computed per sample as the square root of Simpson's diversity index over productive rearrangements. Entries here come from immuneACCESS through TCRdb and include only in-frame sequences with V and J called. Some clones fail to appear in such tables; in the studies checked, an unresolved V gene covers under half of the shortfall, and the cause of the remainder is unknown. That table gives V, J and clone size, and the DNA gave D and trimming. In this sample the table shows tens of thousands of clones, about 85% of which occur a single time. The ten most abundant clones make up approximately 11% of the sample.

The germline V end is reduced by 5 bases and the J end by 0 bases; junction bases left unmatched: 10. The germline V gene (reference sequence) specifies MNHNY as CDR1 and SVGAGI as CDR2. There are 18 amino acids in the CDR3, from cysteine to phenylalanine inclusive. The only DNA kept is the CDR3, 54 bases in frame from the first base. Specimen: peripheral blood. In this chain, TRBV6-6 is recombined with TRBJ1-6; 7 bases in the junction line up with TRBD1. The source is a man in his fifties or sixties with COVID-19, enrolled during active disease. The nucleotide sequence reads as follows: TGTGCCAGCAGTCAATATCCGGGACAGAGCTCCTATAATTCACCCCTCCACTTT. Its amino acids are CASSQYPGQSSYNSPLHF.